The clone carrying this TCR beta chain turned up a few times. The sample originates from a study of cytomegalovirus exposure and HLA in healthy donors. The germline V gene encodes CDR1 MNHEY and CDR2 SMNVEV (reference sequence). V shed 4 bases and J 4 bases; nucleotides not matched to a gene: 5. The length of the CDR3 is 15 residues. Both 60 Vbeta primers and 13 Jbeta primers went into the PCR. Generated by immunoSEQ multiplex PCR, the TCRdb table keeps only in-frame clones and is missing some. The sample yields about 91,000 clones, around four fifths seen once. Sequencing input: PBMCs. The chain combines TRBV27 with TRBJ2-7, with 12 bases fitting TRBD2. The sequence was collected from a male donor in good health and CMV-seropositive. The CDR3 nucleotides read TGTGCCAGCAGTTCACCTAGCGGGAGGGTGTACGAGCAGTACTTC. Translating it yields CASSSPSGRVYEQYF.